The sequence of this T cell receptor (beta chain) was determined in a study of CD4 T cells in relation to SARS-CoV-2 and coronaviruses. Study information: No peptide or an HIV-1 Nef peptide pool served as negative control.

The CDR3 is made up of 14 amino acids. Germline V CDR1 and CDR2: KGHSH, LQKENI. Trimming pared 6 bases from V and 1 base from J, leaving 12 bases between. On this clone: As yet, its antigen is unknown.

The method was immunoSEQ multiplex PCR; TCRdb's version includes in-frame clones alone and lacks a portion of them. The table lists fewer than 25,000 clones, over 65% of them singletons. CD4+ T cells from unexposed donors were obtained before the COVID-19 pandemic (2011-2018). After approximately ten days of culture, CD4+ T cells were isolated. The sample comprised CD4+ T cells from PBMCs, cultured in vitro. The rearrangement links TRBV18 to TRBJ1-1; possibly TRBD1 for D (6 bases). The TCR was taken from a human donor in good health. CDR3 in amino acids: CASSPGHQNTEAFF. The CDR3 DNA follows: TGTGCCAGCTCTCCGGGACATCAGAACACTGAAGCTTTCTTT. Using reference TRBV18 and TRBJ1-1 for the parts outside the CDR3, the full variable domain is NAGVMQNPRHLVRRRGQEARLRCSPMKGHSHVYWYRQLPEEGLKFMVYLQKENIIDESGMPKERFSAEFPKEGPSILRIQQVVRGDSAAYFCASSPGHQNTEAFFGQGTRLTVV.